The 18 T cell receptor beta chains below were found in one sample sequenced in a study of cytomegalovirus exposure and HLA in healthy donors. The PCR contained 60 Vbeta and 13 Jbeta primers. Using immunoSEQ multiplex PCR, the repertoire was profiled, and TCRdb retains in-frame clones only, with some absent. The table includes 150,000 to 200,000 clones, more than 70% detected once. Sample: PBMCs. The receptors come from a boy aged 5-17 years in good health and CMV-seronegative.

This clone was recorded a few times. This chain connects TRBV9 to TRBJ2-2; D is unresolved. CDR3 length: 14 residues. V was shortened by 3 bases and J by 7 bases, with 13 bases between the two germline ends. Germline assignment: CDR1 SGDLS and CDR2 YYNGEE. The CDR3 DNA sequence: TGTGCCAGCAGCGCCCTCGCCGCGGACGGGGAGCTGTTTTTT. Protein product: CASSALAADGELFF.

The chain joins TRBV11-2 to TRBJ2-7; D call uncertain. The V gene lost 1 base and the J gene lost 3 bases, with 10 bases spanning the gap. The germline CDR1 and CDR2 sequences are SGHAT and FQNNGV. CDR3 length: 14 residues. In DNA, the CDR3 is TGTGCCAGCAGCTTAGCGCAGGTCGTCTACGAGCAGTACTTC. Amino acids: CASSLAQVVYEQYF.

V and J are TRBV7-6 and TRBJ2-3, with D possibly TRBD2 on 5 matching bases. This CDR3 spans 13 amino acids. Germline-derived CDR1 and CDR2 are SGHVS and FNYEAQ. The V and J ends lost 7 bases and 4 bases respectively, with 12 bases between them. CDR3 coding DNA: TGTGCCAGCACCGGGATCACCCCAGATACGCAGTATTTT. Its translation is CASTGITPDTQYF.

The rearrangement joins TRBV5-1 to TRBJ2-5, with D maybe TRBD1 (7 bases). V lost 7 bases and J lost 1, with 17 bases in between. The CDR3 runs to 15 residues. Germline CDR1 reads SGHRS; CDR2 reads YFSETQ. The CDR3 here is CASRQGGGIQETQYF. CDR3 bases: TGCGCCAGCCGGCAAGGGGGCGGGATCCAAGAGACCCAGTACTTC.

V is TRBV9 and J is TRBJ2-7; 10 bases line up with TRBD1. This CDR3 spans 15 amino acids. V was pared by 4 bases and J by 2 bases, with 6 bases of the junction left unmatched. Germline V gives CDR1 SGDLS, CDR2 YYNGEE. The CDR3 is CASSFRDRGAYEQYF. The CDR3 bases are TGTGCCAGCAGCTTCCGGGACAGGGGCGCCTACGAGCAGTACTTC.

V gene TRBV5-4 combines with J gene TRBJ2-7; 8 nucleotides match TRBD2. Germline CDR1 and CDR2: SGHNT and YYREEE (reference sequence). With V trimmed by 4 bases and J by 5 bases, 8 bases remained unmatched. The CDR3 is 14 residues long. CDR3 sequence (DNA): TGTGCCAGCAGCCCAGAGCGGGAGCTCAACGAGCAGTACTTC. This encodes CASSPERELNEQYF. Looking up the rest from reference TRBV5-4 and TRBJ2-7 gives the full variable domain: ETGVTQSPTHLIKTRGQQVTLRCSSQSGHNTVSWYQQALGQGPQFIFQYYREEENGRGNFPPRFSGLQFPNYSSELNVNALELDDSALYLCASSPERELNEQYFGPGTRLTVT.

The V gene is TRBV6-5, the J gene TRBJ2-7, with TRBD1 identical over 7 bases. J gave up 0 bases and V 1 base, and 6 bases lay outside the gene matches. This CDR3 is built from 16 residues. CDR1 MNHEY and CDR2 SVGAGI come from the germline V gene. The chain's CDR3 is CASSYFTGTASYEQYF. The CDR3 DNA follows: TGTGCCAGCAGTTACTTTACCGGGACAGCCTCCTACGAGCAGTACTTC.

V gene TRBV7-2 combines with J gene TRBJ1-6; possible D gene TRBD1, 5 bases. The CDR3 loop spans 16 amino acids. The germline V gene has CDR1 SGHTA and CDR2 FQGNSA. The V and J ends lost 5 bases and 0 bases respectively, with 11 bases between them. CDR3 sequence: CASSAHRFSYNSPLHF. DNA of the CDR3: TGTGCCAGCAGCGCCCACAGGTTCTCCTATAATTCACCCCTCCACTTT.

This chain joins TRBV29-1 and TRBJ2-1, with TRBD2 as a possible D gene (5 bases). This CDR3 comprises 15 residues. The ends were cut back, 7 bases at V and 4 bases at J, with 20 bases in the middle. The germline CDR1 and CDR2 sequences are SQVTM and ANQGSEA. The CDR3 sequence: CSANRDLGLYNEQFF. The CDR3 DNA sequence: TGCAGCGCAAATCGGGATCTAGGGTTGTACAATGAGCAGTTCTTC.

Written as DNA, the CDR3 is TGTGCCAGCAGCCCCACACTAGCGCCAACAACGTACAATGAGCAGTTCTTC. It yields the protein CASSPTLAPTTYNEQFF. J is TRBJ2-1 and V is TRBV28, with TRBD2 matching over 7 bases. In germline, CDR1 is MDHEN, CDR2 SYDVKM. The CDR3 spans 17 residues. The V and J ends lost 6 bases and 4 bases, in that order; junction bases with no gene match: 15.

This chain joins TRBV5-1 and TRBJ1-4, with D unresolved. The length of the CDR3 is 14 residues. CDR1 is SGHRS, CDR2 YFSETQ, per germline. V gave up 0 bases and J gave up 4 bases, with 7 bases separating them. In DNA, the CDR3 is TGCGCCAGCAGCTTGGGAGAGGTTAATGAAAAACTGTTTTTT. Its translation: CASSLGEVNEKLFF.

This clone was observed a handful of times. The chain couples TRBV6-1 to TRBJ2-2, with 13 nucleotides matching TRBD2. The V gene's germline CDR1 is MNHNS and CDR2 SASEGT. The junction had 0 bases not matched to a gene; V was cut back by 1 base and J by 7 bases. The CDR3 extends over 15 amino acids. For the CDR3, the DNA is TGTGCCAGCAGTGAAGGGACTAGCGGGAGCGGGGAGCTGTTTTTT. It is translated as CASSEGTSGSGELFF.

The rearrangement joins TRBV9 to TRBJ1-4, with D maybe TRBD1 (6 bases). CDR3 length equals 14 residues. The V end was cut by 4 bases, the J end by 7 bases, with 14 bases between. Germline values: CDR1 SGDLS, CDR2 YYNGEE. DNA for the CDR3: TGTGCCAGCAGCATAGATTGGGACACTGAAAAACTGTTTTTT. This sequence encodes CASSIDWDTEKLFF.

This clone was detected a few times. The chain has TRBV6-5 and TRBJ1-3, with D uncertain. The CDR3 totals 14 residues. CDR1 is MNHEY and CDR2 is SVGAGI in the germline V gene. V shed 5 bases and J shed 0 bases, with 8 bases lying between them. CDR3 protein: CASSRSSSGNTIYF. In DNA, the CDR3 is TGTGCCAGCAGTCGCTCGAGCTCTGGAAACACCATATATTTT.

V and J are TRBV5-1 and TRBJ1-1, with unresolved D. The CDR3 is 12 residues long. The V end was cut by 6 bases, the J end by 0 bases, with 6 bases between. CDR1 SGHRS and CDR2 YFSETQ come from the germline V gene. The CDR3, as DNA: TGCGCCAGCACGAACATGAACACTGAAGCTTTCTTT. Protein product: CASTNMNTEAFF.

This clone was seen a single time. The chain joins TRBV19 to TRBJ1-4, with no clear D. The CDR3 is made up of 15 amino acids. The germline gives CDR1 LNHDA, CDR2 SQIVND (reference sequence). Trimming took off 4 bases at V and 3 bases at J, with 12 bases between the two ends. The CDR3 bases are TGTGCCAGTAGTAGTTTCGGGTCCGCTAATGAAAAACTGTTTTTT. Its translation: CASSSFGSANEKLFF.

The chain uses TRBV7-2 and TRBJ2-5; tentative D call: TRBD1 (6 bases). The V gene lost 2 bases and the J gene lost 6 bases, with 10 bases spanning the gap. Germline-derived CDR1 and CDR2 are SGHTA and FQGNSA. This CDR3 region has 13 residues. This CDR3 reads CASSLTGGKTQYF. In DNA, the CDR3 is TGTGCCAGCAGCTTAACTGGGGGCAAGACCCAGTACTTC. The whole variable domain, filled in from reference TRBV7-2 and TRBJ2-5, reads GAGVSQSPSNKVTEKGKDVELRCDPISGHTALYWYRQSLGQGLEFLIYFQGNSAPDKSGLPSDRFSAERTGGSVSTLTIQRTQQEDSAVYLCASSLTGGKTQYFGPGTRLLVL.

This clone was counted a few times. As DNA, the CDR3 is TGTGCCAGCAGTTACGGACAGGGATTCTCACCCCTCCACTTT. Its translation: CASSYGQGFSPLHF. V usage is TRBV6-6 and J usage is TRBJ1-6, with TRBD1 identical over 8 bases. This CDR3 spans 14 amino acids. Trimming removed 2 bases from V and 10 bases from J; junction bases left unmatched: 4. From germline, CDR1 is MNHNY and CDR2 SVGAGI (reference sequence).